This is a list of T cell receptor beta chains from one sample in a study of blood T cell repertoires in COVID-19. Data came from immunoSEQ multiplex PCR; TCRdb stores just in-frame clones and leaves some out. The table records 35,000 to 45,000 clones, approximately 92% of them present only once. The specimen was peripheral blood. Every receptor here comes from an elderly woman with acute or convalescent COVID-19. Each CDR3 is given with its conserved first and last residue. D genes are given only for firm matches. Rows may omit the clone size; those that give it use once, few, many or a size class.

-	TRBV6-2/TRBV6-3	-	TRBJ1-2	CASSYSWAFSSDGYTF	TGTGCCAGCAGTTACTCCTGGGCTTTTAGTTCGGATGGCTACACCTTC
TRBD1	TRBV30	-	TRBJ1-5	CAWGTGSQPQHF	TGTGCCTGGGGGACAGGGAGTCAGCCCCAGCATTTT
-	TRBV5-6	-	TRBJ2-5	CASSLPSQETQYF	TGTGCCAGCAGCTTGCCCAGTCAAGAGACCCAGTACTTC
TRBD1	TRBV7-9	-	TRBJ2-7	CASSLSTGTGGEQYF	TGTGCCAGCAGCTTATCGACCGGGACAGGTGGCGAGCAGTACTTC
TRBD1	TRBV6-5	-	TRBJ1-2	CASSNGQGVYGYTF	TGTGCCAGCAGCAACGGACAGGGGGTCTATGGCTACACCTTC
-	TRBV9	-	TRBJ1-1	CASSMGRGENTEAFF	TGTGCCAGCAGCATGGGACGGGGGGAGAACACTGAAGCTTTCTTT
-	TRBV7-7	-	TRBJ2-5	CASSLQGTETQYF	TGTGCTAGCAGCTTACAGGGTACAGAGACCCAGTACTTC
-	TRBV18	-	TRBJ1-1	CASSPPAVITEAFF	TGTGCCAGCTCACCACCTGCGGTAATCACTGAAGCTTTCTTT
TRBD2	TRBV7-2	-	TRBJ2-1	CASSPRTSGLNEQFF	TGTGCCAGCAGCCCCCGGACTAGTGGTTTGAATGAGCAGTTCTTC
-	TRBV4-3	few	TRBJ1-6	CASSLERQEGSRSPLHF	TGCGCCAGCAGCTTAGAGAGGCAGGAGGGGTCTAGGTCACCCCTCCACTTT
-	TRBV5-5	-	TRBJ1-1	CASSPGGGNTEAFF	TGTGCCAGCAGCCCTGGGGGGGGGAACACTGAAGCTTTCTTT
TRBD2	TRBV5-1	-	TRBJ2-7	CASSLGVAGPLSYEQYF	TGCGCCAGCAGCTTGGGGGTAGCGGGACCCCTCTCCTACGAGCAGTACTTC
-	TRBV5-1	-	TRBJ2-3	CASSFGGTHGDTQYF	TGCGCCAGCAGCTTTGGGGGGACCCACGGAGATACGCAGTATTTT
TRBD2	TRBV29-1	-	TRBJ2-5	CSVEDHGTSGFQETQYF	TGCAGCGTTGAAGATCACGGGACTAGCGGGTTCCAAGAGACCCAGTACTTC
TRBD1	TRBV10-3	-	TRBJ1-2	CAISKTGAGNYGYTF	TGTGCCATCAGCAAGACAGGGGCAGGGAACTATGGCTACACCTTC
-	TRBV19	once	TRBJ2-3	CATRTLAGTDTQYF	TGTGCCACCAGGACTCTAGCAGGCACAGATACGCAGTATTTT
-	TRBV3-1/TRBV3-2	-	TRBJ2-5	CASSQVGGGETQYF	TGTGCCAGCAGCCAAGTTGGTGGGGGGGAGACCCAGTACTTC
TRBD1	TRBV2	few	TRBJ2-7	CASSQGQGPYEQYF	TGTGCCAGCAGCCAGGGACAGGGCCCCTACGAGCAGTACTTC
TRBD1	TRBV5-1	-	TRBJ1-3	CASSPGTGGFGNTIYF	TGCGCCAGCAGCCCGGGGACAGGGGGCTTCGGAAACACCATATATTTT
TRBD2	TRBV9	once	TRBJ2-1	CASSDYVTSGGGNEQFF	TGTGCCAGCAGCGACTACGTTACTAGCGGGGGTGGCAATGAGCAGTTCTTC
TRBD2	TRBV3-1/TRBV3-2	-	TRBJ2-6	CASSLAGGGGANVLTF	TGTGCCAGCAGCCTAGCGGGGGGAGGTGGGGCCAACGTCCTGACTTTC
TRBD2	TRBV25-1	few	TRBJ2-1	CASSEWVWGTRTRNEQFF	TGTGCCAGCAGTGAATGGGTTTGGGGGACTAGAACGAGGAATGAGCAGTTCTTC
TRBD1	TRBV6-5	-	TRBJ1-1	CASSLDRANTEAFF	TGTGCCAGCAGCCTTGACAGGGCCAACACTGAAGCTTTCTTT
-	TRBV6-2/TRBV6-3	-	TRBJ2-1	CASSYAGLHDNEQFF	TGTGCCAGCAGTTACGCGGGACTCCATGACAATGAGCAGTTCTTC
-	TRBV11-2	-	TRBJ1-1	CASSLATVNTEAFF	TGTGCCAGCAGCTTAGCAACAGTGAACACTGAAGCTTTCTTT
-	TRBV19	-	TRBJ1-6	CASSIRGNDNSPLHF	TGTGCCAGTAGTATACGGGGTAACGATAATTCACCCCTCCACTTT
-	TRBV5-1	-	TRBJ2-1	CASSLAGQSSYNEQFF	TGCGCCAGCAGCTTGGCAGGACAGAGCTCCTACAATGAGCAGTTCTTC
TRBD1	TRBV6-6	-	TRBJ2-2	CASSHRTGVDTGELFF	TGTGCCAGCAGTCATAGGACAGGTGTTGACACCGGGGAGCTGTTTTTT
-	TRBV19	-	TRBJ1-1	CASNDGGTEAFF	TGTGCCAGTAATGACGGGGGGACTGAAGCTTTCTTT
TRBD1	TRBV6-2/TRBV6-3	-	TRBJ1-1	CASSYWLGGLQNTEAFF	TGTGCCAGCAGTTACTGGCTAGGGGGCCTCCAGAACACTGAAGCTTTCTTT
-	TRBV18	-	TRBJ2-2	CASSPGRVVFF	TGTGCCAGCTCACCGGGCAGGGTGGTGTTTTTT
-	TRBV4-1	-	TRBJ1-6	CASSLLFSGDGGSPLHF	TGCGCCAGCAGCCTCTTGTTTTCCGGGGATGGAGGTTCACCCCTCCACTTT
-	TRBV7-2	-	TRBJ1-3	CASSPTGPSGNTIYF	TGTGCCAGCAGCCCGACTGGCCCTTCTGGAAACACCATATATTTT
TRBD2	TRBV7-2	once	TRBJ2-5	CASSPGLAGGQETQYF	TGTGCCAGCAGCCCGGGACTAGCGGGGGGCCAAGAGACCCAGTACTTC
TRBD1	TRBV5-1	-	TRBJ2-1	CASSLEGTGFNEQFF	TGCGCCAGCAGCTTGGAAGGGACAGGGTTTAATGAGCAGTTCTTC
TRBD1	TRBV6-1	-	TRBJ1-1	CASSEPEGQGMYTEAFF	TGTGCCAGCAGTGAACCCGAAGGACAGGGCATGTACACTGAAGCTTTCTTT
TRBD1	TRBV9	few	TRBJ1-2	CASSAGQAANYGYTF	TGTGCCAGCAGCGCAGGACAGGCGGCTAACTATGGCTACACCTTC
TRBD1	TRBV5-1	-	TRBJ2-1	CASSVGQGGDEQFF	TGCGCCAGCAGCGTTGGACAGGGTGGCGATGAGCAGTTCTTC
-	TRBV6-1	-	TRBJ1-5	CASSEAKQWGNQPQHF	TGTGCCAGCAGTGAAGCAAAACAGTGGGGCAATCAGCCCCAGCATTTT
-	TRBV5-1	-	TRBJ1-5	CASSLLAGHQPQHF	TGCGCCAGCAGCTTGCTGGCAGGGCATCAGCCCCAGCATTTT
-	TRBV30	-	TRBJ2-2	CAWMLGQYTGELFF	TGTGCCTGGATGTTAGGACAGTACACCGGGGAGCTGTTTTTT
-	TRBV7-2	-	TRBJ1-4	CASSRGPNRDEKLFF	TGTGCCAGCAGCCGCGGGCCCAACCGGGATGAAAAACTGTTTTTT
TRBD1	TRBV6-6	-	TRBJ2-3	CASSYWGQGTDTQYF	TGTGCCAGCAGTTACTGGGGACAGGGCACAGATACGCAGTATTTT
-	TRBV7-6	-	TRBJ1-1	CASSLTTGVGFVTEAFF	TGTGCCAGCAGCTTAACTACGGGGGTAGGGTTTGTTACTGAAGCTTTCTTT
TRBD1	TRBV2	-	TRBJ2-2	CASSRTGTGELFF	TGTGCCAGCTCTAGGACAGGCACCGGGGAGCTGTTTTTT
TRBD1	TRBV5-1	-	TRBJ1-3	CASSLTGGSGNTIYF	TGCGCCAGCAGCTTGACAGGGGGCTCTGGAAACACCATATATTTT
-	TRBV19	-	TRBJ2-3	CASSQVFHTDTQYF	TGTGCCAGTTCCCAGGTTTTCCACACAGATACGCAGTATTTT
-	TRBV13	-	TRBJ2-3	CASSLVRGASTDTQYF	TGTGCCAGCAGCTTAGTGCGGGGTGCTAGCACAGATACGCAGTATTTT
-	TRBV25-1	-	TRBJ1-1	CASSTGITEAFF	TGTGCCAGCTCCACAGGGATCACTGAAGCTTTCTTT
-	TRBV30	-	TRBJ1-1	CAWSVSSLNTEAFF	TGTGCCTGGAGTGTCTCGAGCCTGAACACTGAAGCTTTCTTT
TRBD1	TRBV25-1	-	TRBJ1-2	CASQDDRGGYGYTF	TGTGCCAGTCAAGACGACAGGGGAGGCTATGGCTACACCTTC
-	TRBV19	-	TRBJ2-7	CASSMEITHEQYF	TGTGCCAGTAGTATGGAGATTACCCACGAGCAGTACTTC
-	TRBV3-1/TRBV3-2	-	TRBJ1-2	CASSQGQGGRLYGYTF	TGTGCCAGCAGCCAAGGGCAGGGAGGTCGTCTCTATGGCTACACCTTC
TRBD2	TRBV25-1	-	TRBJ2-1	CASSKTSGGWDEQFF	TGTGCCAGCAGTAAAACTAGCGGGGGTTGGGATGAGCAGTTCTTC
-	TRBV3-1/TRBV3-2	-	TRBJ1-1	CASSQSWEGNTEAFF	TGTGCCAGCAGCCAATCCTGGGAGGGGAATACTGAAGCTTTCTTT
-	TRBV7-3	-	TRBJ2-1	CASSDSATSSYNEQFF	TGTGCCAGCAGCGATAGCGCCACGAGCTCCTACAATGAGCAGTTCTTC
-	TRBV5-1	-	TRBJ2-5	CASSLAGAGETQYF	TGCGCCAGCAGCTTGGCAGGGGCAGGAGAGACCCAGTACTTC
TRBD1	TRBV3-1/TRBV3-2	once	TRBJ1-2	CASSQGWDRGITNGYTF	TGTGCCAGCAGCCAAGGATGGGACAGGGGGATAACCAATGGCTACACCTTC
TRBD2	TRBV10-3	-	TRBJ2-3	CAILAGDGTDTQYF	TGTGCCATCCTAGCGGGGGATGGCACAGATACGCAGTATTTT